This T cell receptor (beta chain) was profiled in a study of PD-1 blockade in classical Hodgkin lymphoma. Study outcomes and limitations: By C4D1, diversity of CD4+ TCRs had risen significantly, whereas that of CD8+ TCRs had not. Patients newly diagnosed and complete responders had comparable baseline diversity. Reports indicated that newly diagnosed patients had lower baseline TCR diversity than healthy donors did. Possibly reflecting disease activity or prior therapy, repertoire differences have causes that remain undefined.

Germline CDR1 and CDR2: SGHAT and FQNNGV. The ends were cut back, 5 bases at V and 2 bases at J, with 19 bases in the middle. CDR3 length: 16 residues. Brentuximab vedotin exposure varied among the patients, all of whom had relapsed after autologous stem cell transplantation. Using magnetic negative selection, the CD4+ T cells were separated out of thawed PBMCs. Comments on this clone: The antigen is not known.

Clones were read by immunoSEQ multiplex PCR, and TCRdb kept only the in-frame ones, dropping some. The sample holds 4,200 or so clones, about nine tenths seen once. Sequencing was performed on CD4+ T cells from blood, taken at baseline. This clonotype was sampled from a human donor with classical Hodgkin lymphoma. The chain joins TRBV11-2 to TRBJ2-7, with D perhaps TRBD1 (6 bases). In nucleotides, the CDR3 is TGTGCCAGCAGCCTCGGACAGTATCCTAATCCCTACGAGCAGTACTTC. This encodes CASSLGQYPNPYEQYF.